The present TCR beta chain was sequenced within a study of identifying expanded T cells in peripheral blood. Study outcomes and limitations: Over two and four weeks, about 15 and 18 clones changed, versus approximately 1.1 between replicates. Clone count variance between approximately 2-week samples rose with total template count.

A remark on this clone: Its target is unknown.

Healthy donors had no documented immune events, such as infections, while sampled. Produced via immunoSEQ multiplex PCR; TCRdb's table is partial and in-frame only. The table includes 80,000 to 90,000 clones, more than 75% detected once. Germline lookup yields CDR1 SGHTA and CDR2 FQGNSA. CDR3 length equals 12 residues. With 2 bases removed from V and 7 bases from J, the gap between germline ends came to 8 bases. This TCR derives from a person aged 18 to 70 in good health. The chain joins TRBV7-2 to TRBJ1-1; D gene uncertain. Input material: blood. CDR3 bases: TGTGCCAGCAGCTTAAGCAGTATTGAAGCTTTCTTT. Translated: CASSLSSIEAFF.